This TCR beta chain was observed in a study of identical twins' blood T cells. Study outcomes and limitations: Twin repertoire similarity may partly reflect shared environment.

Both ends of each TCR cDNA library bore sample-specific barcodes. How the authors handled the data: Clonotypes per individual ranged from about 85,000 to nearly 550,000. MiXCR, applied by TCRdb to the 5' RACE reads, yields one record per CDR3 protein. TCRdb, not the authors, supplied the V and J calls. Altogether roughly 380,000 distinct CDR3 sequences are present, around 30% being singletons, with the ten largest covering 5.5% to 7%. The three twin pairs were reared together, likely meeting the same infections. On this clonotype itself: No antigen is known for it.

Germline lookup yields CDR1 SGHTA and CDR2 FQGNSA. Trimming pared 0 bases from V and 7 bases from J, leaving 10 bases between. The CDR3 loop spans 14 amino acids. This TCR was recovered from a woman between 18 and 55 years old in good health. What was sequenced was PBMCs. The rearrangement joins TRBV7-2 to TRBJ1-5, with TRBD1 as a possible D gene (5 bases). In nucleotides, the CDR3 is TGTGCCAGCAGCTTAGCCAGGGATGGCCAGCCCCAGCATTTT. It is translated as CASSLARDGQPQHF.